These 21 T cell receptor beta chains came from one sample sequenced in a study of T cell responses to AZD1222 COVID-19 vaccine. TCRdb's table, derived via immunoSEQ multiplex PCR, lists solely in-frame clones and lacks some. Of about 100,000 clones in the sample, more than 85% were seen once. Sequencing used peripheral blood, obtained 28 days after the second AZD1222 dose. The receptor source for this set is an adult who received the AZD1222 COVID-19 vaccine.

The CDR3 loop reads CASSLGKNSPLHF. CDR3 nucleotide sequence: TGTGCCAGCAGTTTAGGGAAAAATTCACCCCTCCACTTT. The chain joins TRBV28 to TRBJ1-6; the D is unclear. Germline CDR1 MDHEN, CDR2 SYDVKM. This CDR3 has 13 amino acids. V dropped 2 bases and J dropped 7 bases, with 6 bases sitting between them.

V is TRBV9 and J is TRBJ1-1; D is possibly TRBD1 (5 bases). The CDR3 consists of 14 residues. Germline values: CDR1 SGDLS, CDR2 YYNGEE. V lost 0 bases and J 0 bases, leaving 6 bases between the germline ends. CDR3: CASSVGGVNTEAFF. In DNA, the CDR3 is TGTGCCAGCAGCGTAGGAGGGGTGAACACTGAAGCTTTCTTT.

The J gene is TRBJ1-4, the V gene TRBV7-8; 9 bases match TRBD1. Germline V gene sequence: CDR1 SGHVS, CDR2 FQNEAQ. The CDR3 totals 14 residues. With 3 bases clipped from V and 6 bases from J, the junction kept 2 bases outside the gene matches. The CDR3 region is CASSLGQGYEKLFF. In DNA form, the CDR3 reads TGTGCCAGCAGCTTGGGACAGGGATATGAAAAACTGTTTTTT.

The genes are TRBV6-5 and TRBJ2-3; TRBD2 matches 7 bases. CDR1 is MNHEY, CDR2 SVGAGI, per germline. With 1 base clipped from V and 1 base from J, the junction kept 2 bases outside the gene matches. The CDR3 contains 15 residues. CDR3 in amino acids: CASSYFAGGTDTQYF. CDR3 DNA sequence: TGTGCCAGCAGTTACTTTGCGGGAGGCACAGATACGCAGTATTTT.

This clone was picked up one time. This chain links TRBV11-3 with TRBJ1-1; D is ambiguous. The ends were cut back, 0 bases at V and 0 bases at J, with 8 bases in the middle. This CDR3 has 15 amino acids. Germline-derived CDR1 and CDR2 are SGHNT and YENEEA. The CDR3 loop reads CASSLDGGMNTEAFF. CDR3 DNA sequence: TGTGCCAGCAGCTTAGATGGAGGAATGAACACTGAAGCTTTCTTT.

This clone was found once. Other DNA sequences of this sample code for an identical CDR3. The chain has TRBV5-1 and TRBJ2-3, with D perhaps TRBD2 (5 bases). Germline V CDR1 and CDR2: SGHRS, YFSETQ. CDR3 length: 15 amino acids. Trimming removed 0 bases at V and 0 bases at J, with 8 bases between. CDR3 nucleotides: TGCGCCAGCAGCTTGGTACCGGGGAGCACAGATACGCAGTATTTT. This sequence encodes CASSLVPGSTDTQYF.

The V gene is TRBV5-4, the J gene TRBJ1-1; tentative D call: TRBD1 (6 bases). The CDR3 length is 14 residues. V was trimmed by 4 bases and J by 7 bases, leaving 17 bases between them. Germline values: CDR1 SGHNT, CDR2 YYREEE (reference sequence). CDR3 region: CASSPLQGSSEAFF. CDR3 DNA: TGTGCCAGCAGCCCGTTACAGGGTTCGAGTGAAGCTTTCTTT.

The rearrangement links TRBV9 to TRBJ1-2; perhaps TRBD1 as D (5 bases). The CDR3 loop spans 15 amino acids. With 0 bases removed from V and 3 bases from J, the gap between germline ends came to 12 bases. Germline CDR1 is SGDLS and CDR2 is YYNGEE. The CDR3 sequence: CASSVGGNADYGYTF. CDR3 nucleotide sequence: TGTGCCAGCAGCGTAGGGGGGAATGCGGACTATGGCTACACCTTC.

The chain links TRBV6-4 to TRBJ2-3; tentatively, D is TRBD1 (5 bases). Germline values: CDR1 MRHNA, CDR2 SNTAGT. There are 17 residues in the CDR3. V gave up 6 bases and J gave up 0 bases, with 19 bases separating them. The CDR3 is CASSDAVWGSSTDTQYF. The CDR3 DNA follows: TGTGCCAGCAGCGACGCCGTGTGGGGCAGTAGCACAGATACGCAGTATTTT.

This chain links TRBV5-1 with TRBJ1-5, with 8 bases identical to TRBD1. The length of the CDR3 is 14 residues. J lost 2 bases, V lost 3 bases, and 1 base had no gene match. Germline CDR1 reads SGHRS; CDR2 reads YFSETQ. CDR3 loop: CASSSGQGNQPQHF. DNA of the CDR3: TGCGCCAGCAGCTCGGGACAGGGCAATCAGCCCCAGCATTTT.

V gene TRBV3-1 (or the pseudogene TRBV3-2) combines with J gene TRBJ2-1; possible D gene TRBD2, 6 bases. V lost 1 base and J lost 11, with 15 bases in between. This CDR3 has 14 residues. The germline CDR1 and CDR2 sequences are LGHDT and YNNKEL (reference sequence). The CDR3 spells CASSQVGSGDKQFF. In DNA, the CDR3 is TGTGCCAGCAGCCAAGTCGGGAGTGGGGATAAGCAGTTCTTC.

The J gene is TRBJ1-1, the V gene TRBV18; 7 positions agree with TRBD1. Germline-derived CDR1 and CDR2 are KGHSH and LQKENI. Losses at the gene ends were 2 bases for V and 1 base for J; bases not matched to a gene: 7. This CDR3 region has 16 residues. DNA of the CDR3: TGTGCCAGCTCACCAACCCAGGGGGAACCGAACACTGAAGCTTTCTTT. Its translation is CASSPTQGEPNTEAFF.

The chain recombines TRBV6-2 or TRBV6-3 with TRBJ2-3; 13 bases map to TRBD2. In germline, CDR1 is MNHEY, CDR2 SVGEGT. V lost 10 bases and J lost 3; bases outside the gene matches: 19. The CDR3 consists of 19 residues. CDR3 region: CATSSRRTSGSFGTDTQYF. Written as DNA, the CDR3 is TGTGCCACCAGCTCTCGCAGGACTAGCGGGAGTTTCGGGACAGATACGCAGTATTTT.

This chain uses TRBV7-3 with TRBJ2-7; the match to TRBD1 covers 8 bases. The CDR3 loop spans 13 amino acids. Losses at the gene ends were 4 bases for V and 11 bases for J; bases not matched to a gene: 10. Germline CDR1 is SGHTA and CDR2 is FQGTGA. The CDR3 DNA sequence: TGTGCCAGCAGCTCCGGGACAGGCCTCAAAAAGTACTTC. Its translation: CASSSGTGLKKYF.

This clone has just one count. CDR3 nucleotide sequence: TGCGCCAGCCACTCGCGTGTAGCGGTGTACAATGAGCAGTTCTTC. This codes for CASHSRVAVYNEQFF. J is TRBJ2-1 and V is TRBV4-1; weak D call: TRBD2 (6 bases). Germline loops: CDR1 MGHRA, CDR2 YSYEKL. This CDR3 comprises 15 residues. V lost 8 bases to trimming and J lost 4 bases, with 18 bases between them.

The chain has TRBV4-1 and TRBJ1-3, with TRBD1 matching 8 bases. The CDR3 totals 15 residues. V gave up 1 base and J gave up 8 bases; unmatched junction bases: 7. From germline, CDR1 is MGHRA and CDR2 YSYEKL. CDR3 loop: CASSQGAGGSDTIYF. DNA of the CDR3: TGCGCCAGCAGCCAAGGGGCAGGGGGCAGCGACACCATATATTTT.

This chain uses TRBV29-1 with TRBJ2-5; a possible D gene is TRBD2 (6 bases). The V end was cut by 0 bases, the J end by 4 bases, with 18 bases between. The CDR3 sequence is 16 residues long. Germline CDR1 reads SQVTM; CDR2 reads ANQGSEA. The CDR3 sequence: CSVEDRWARRGETQYF. For the CDR3, the DNA is TGCAGCGTTGAAGATAGGTGGGCCCGGAGGGGAGAGACCCAGTACTTC.

The V call is TRBV20-1, the J call TRBJ1-6; no reliable D call. The CDR3 is 14 residues long. The ends were cut back, 3 bases at V and 9 bases at J, with 15 bases in the middle. Germline-derived CDR1 and CDR2 are DFQATT and SNEGSKA (reference sequence). In nucleotides, the CDR3 is TGCAGTGCTAGTATGGGAAAGGGCGGTTCACCCCTCCACTTT. Its translation is CSASMGKGGSPLHF.

The J gene is TRBJ2-1, the V gene TRBV18; D is uncertain. The V and J ends lost 3 bases and 9 bases respectively, with 15 bases between them. The germline gives CDR1 KGHSH, CDR2 LQKENI. The CDR3 totals 14 residues. CDR3 loop: CASSPRATAREQFF. The CDR3 DNA sequence: TGTGCCAGCTCACCCCGGGCAACGGCACGTGAGCAGTTCTTC.

This clone was seen only once. V gene TRBV7-8 combines with J gene TRBJ2-7; 10 nucleotides match TRBD1. This CDR3 comprises 15 residues. The junction had 11 bases not matched to a gene; V was cut back by 5 bases and J by 7 bases. Germline assignment: CDR1 SGHVS and CDR2 FQNEAQ. The CDR3, as DNA: TGTGCCAGCAGCCGCCCTCGACAGGGGGCGGGAGAGCAGTACTTC. Encoded protein: CASSRPRQGAGEQYF.

The gene calls are TRBV28 and TRBJ1-5; perhaps TRBD1 as D (6 bases). CDR3 length equals 15 residues. The V end was cut by 6 bases, the J end by 2 bases, with 14 bases between. The V gene's germline CDR1 is MDHEN and CDR2 SYDVKM. This chain's CDR3 is CASRTGSDGNQPQHF. The DNA of the CDR3 is TGTGCCAGCAGAACAGGGAGTGATGGCAATCAGCCCCAGCATTTT.